A single sample gave rise to the 24 T cell receptor beta chains below, sequenced in a study of T cells in Graves' hyperthyroidism and ophthalmopathy. TCR beta CDR3 sequences were amplified from RNA transcripts. Researchers ran a first-round RT-PCR on the TCR CDR3 using the HTBI primer set. TCRdb re-called the multiplex PCR reads with MiXCR, one entry per CDR3 protein. The table records 350,000 or so distinct CDR3 sequences, about a sixth of them present only once. The sample comprised blood. The receptors were gathered from a woman in her thirties or forties with Graves' ophthalmopathy.

In this sample, this clonotype turned up many times. This chain links TRBV7-2 with TRBJ2-2, with TRBD2 matching over 9 bases. J was trimmed by 7 bases and V by 2 bases; bases with no gene match: 8. Germline V lookup: CDR1 SGHTA, CDR2 FQGNSA. CDR3 length: 16 residues. In nucleotides, the CDR3 is TGTGCCAGCAGCTTATCTCGGACTAGCGTAATCGGGGAGCTGTTTTTT. It yields the protein CASSLSRTSVIGELFF.

This clonotype has at least ten counts. The chain is built from TRBV12-3 or TRBV12-4 and TRBJ2-7; TRBD2 agrees at 13 bases. The CDR3 has 15 residues. The J segment lost 2 bases and the V segment lost 6 bases, leaving 4 bases of the junction unmatched. The CDR3 DNA follows: TGTGCCAGCAGCTCCGGGACTAGCGGGGCCTACGAGCAGTACTTC. It encodes CASSSGTSGAYEQYF.

The rearrangement uses TRBV6-1 and TRBJ1-1, with D perhaps TRBD1 (6 bases). V was shortened by 1 base and J by 3 bases, with 9 bases between the two germline ends. CDR3 length: 14 residues. Germline V CDR1 and CDR2: MNHNS, SASEGT. In DNA form, the CDR3 reads TGTGCCAGCAGTGAAGGACAGGTGTACACTGAAGCTTTCTTT. Its translation is CASSEGQVYTEAFF.

At least ten counts were recorded for this clonotype. The chain joins TRBV10-3 to TRBJ1-1; D is ambiguous. This CDR3 is built from 15 residues. Per the germline V gene, CDR1 is ENHRY and CDR2 is SYGVKD. The ends were cut back, 6 bases at V and 3 bases at J, with 17 bases in the middle. The CDR3 DNA reads TGTGCCATCAGGCCCGACGGTGGGCGGGACACTGAAGCTTTCTTT. Its protein product is CAIRPDGGRDTEAFF.

A word on this clonotype: A read error may account for a junction end that differs from germline. The rearrangement links TRBV6-4 to TRBJ2-5, with 7 bases identical to TRBD2. The germline V gene has CDR1 MRHNA and CDR2 SNTAGT. The CDR3 sequence is 16 residues long. In DNA form, the CDR3 reads TGTACCAGCAGTGACTTTCGGGACTACCACCAAGAGACCCAGTACTTC. Its protein is CTSSDFRDYHQETQYF.

In its sample, this clonotype was seen many times. Here the CDR3 reads CASSPASGAYEQYF. CDR3 sequence (DNA): TGTGCCAGCAGCCCAGCTAGCGGGGCGTACGAGCAGTACTTC. This chain links TRBV12-3 or TRBV12-4 with TRBJ2-7, with 9 nucleotides matching TRBD2. V was pared by 6 bases and J by 4 bases, with 7 bases of the junction left unmatched. The CDR3 runs to 14 residues.

There are many counts of this clonotype. The rearrangement joins TRBV30 to TRBJ2-2, with D unresolved. V was pared by 5 bases and J by 7 bases, with 14 bases between. The length of the CDR3 is 13 residues. Germline V gene sequence: CDR1 GTSNPN, CDR2 SVGIG (reference sequence). The CDR3 sequence is CAWLESGDGELFF. The CDR3 nucleotides are TGTGCCTGGCTTGAGAGTGGGGACGGGGAGCTGTTTTTT.

This clonotype came up a few times. The chain is built from TRBV10-1 and TRBJ2-1, with 9 positions matching TRBD2. CDR1 is WNHNN and CDR2 is SYGVQD in the germline V gene (reference sequence). There are 15 residues in the CDR3. The ends lost 2 bases at V and 4 bases at J; junction bases unmatched: 3. The CDR3 nucleotides read TGCGCCAGCAGTGAGCTTAGCGGGGGTTACAATGAGCAGTTCTTC. Translating gives CASSELSGGYNEQFF.

On this clonotype itself: A much larger clone lies one base from this, so it may be a read error. The genes are TRBV28 and TRBJ2-7; weak D call: TRBD2 (6 bases). Trimming removed 3 bases at V and 6 bases at J, with 21 bases between. The CDR3 has 16 residues. Germline V gene data show CDR1 as MDHEN and CDR2 as SYDVKM. The CDR3 DNA reads TGTGCCAGCAGTTTCACCCCAGCAACTAGCTCCCGCGAGCAGTACTTC. Translating gives CASSFTPATSSREQYF.

The sample holds many counts of this clonotype. The junction departs from germline at one end; a sequencing error may be responsible. The CDR3 here is CASSLVLGNTEAFF. CDR3 nucleotides: TGTGCCAGCAGTTTAGTGTTAGGGAACACTGAAGCTTTCTTT. The chain joins TRBV7-8 to TRBJ1-1, with D unresolved. The CDR3 has 14 amino acids. Germline loops: CDR1 SGHVS, CDR2 FQNEAQ.

V and J are TRBV2 and TRBJ2-2, with 7 bases identical to TRBD2. Germline V gives CDR1 SNHLY, CDR2 FYNNEI. The CDR3 is 15 residues long. The ends lost 1 base at V and 4 bases at J; junction bases unmatched: 3. CDR3 loop: CASSEVSGPTGELFF. The DNA for the CDR3 is TGTGCCAGCAGTGAAGTTAGCGGGCCCACCGGGGAGCTGTTTTTT.

This clonotype was observed many times. V usage is TRBV2 and J usage is TRBJ2-7, with 10 bases aligning to TRBD1. Germline CDR1 SNHLY, CDR2 FYNNEI. The CDR3 has 18 residues. The trim removed 4 bases at V and 2 bases at J, leaving 14 bases unmatched. CDR3 region: CASSVEPTGGSIAYEQYF. CDR3 DNA: TGTGCCAGCAGTGTAGAGCCGACAGGGGGCTCGATTGCCTACGAGCAGTACTTC. Combining the CDR3 with reference TRBV2 and TRBJ2-7 gives the whole variable domain EPEVTQTPSHQVTQMGQEVILRCVPISNHLYFYWYRQILGQKVEFLVSFYNNEISEKSEIFDDQFSVERPDGSNFTLKIRSTKLEDSAMYFCASSVEPTGGSIAYEQYFGPGTRLTVT.

The table lists this clonotype with many counts. V usage is TRBV20-1 and J usage is TRBJ2-2; a weak D match, TRBD2 (6 bases). This CDR3 comprises 13 residues. Germline V gene data show CDR1 as DFQATT and CDR2 as SNEGSKA (reference sequence). Trimming removed 6 bases from V and 3 bases from J, with 11 bases in between. CDR3 sequence reads: CSARDSHTGELFF. In DNA, the CDR3 is TGCAGTGCAAGGGACTCACACACCGGGGAGCTGTTTTTT.

This clonotype was found once. This chain links TRBV27 with TRBJ2-7; 9 nucleotides align to TRBD1. The V gene end was trimmed by 8 bases and the J gene end by 7 bases; junction bases not matched to a gene: 6. This CDR3 comprises 12 residues. Germline CDR1 MNHEY, CDR2 SMNVEV (reference sequence). The chain's CDR3 is CASGTGPREQYF. The CDR3 DNA is TGTGCCAGCGGGACAGGGCCGAGAGAGCAGTACTTC.

This chain uses TRBV20-1 with TRBJ2-7, with D uncertain. The CDR3 covers 15 residues. V lost 3 bases to trimming and J lost 0 bases, with 15 bases between them. The germline V gene has CDR1 DFQATT and CDR2 SNEGSKA (reference sequence). The CDR3 DNA is TGCAGTGCTAGTTTACTGGAGTCCGTCTCCTACGAGCAGTACTTC. This translates into CSASLLESVSYEQYF.

In this sample, this clonotype turned up many times. V and J are TRBV2 and TRBJ2-7; TRBD1 aligns across 8 bases. CDR1 and CDR2 from the germline V gene are SNHLY and FYNNEI. This CDR3 is 14 amino acids long. With 6 bases clipped from V and 7 bases from J, the junction kept 11 bases outside the gene matches. CDR3 sequence (DNA): TGTGCCAGCAGAGAAACAGGGGGGTCTCGGGAGCAGTACTTC. Translating it yields CASRETGGSREQYF. Full variable domain (rest looked up from reference TRBV2 and TRBJ2-7): EPEVTQTPSHQVTQMGQEVILRCVPISNHLYFYWYRQILGQKVEFLVSFYNNEISEKSEIFDDQFSVERPDGSNFTLKIRSTKLEDSAMYFCASRETGGSREQYFGPGTRLTVT.

In its sample, this clonotype was seen many times. V is TRBV6-1 and J is TRBJ2-2; D is uncertain. The V end lost 7 bases, the J end lost 10 bases, and 4 bases lay between the germline ends. Germline V CDR1 and CDR2: MNHNS, SASEGT. This CDR3 spans 9 amino acids. The CDR3 spells CASILELFF. The DNA for the CDR3 is TGTGCCAGCATTCTGGAGCTGTTTTTT.

The chain carries TRBV6-1 and TRBJ1-5, with 7 bases lining up with TRBD1. The CDR3 extends over 13 amino acids. V lost 6 bases, J lost 5 bases, and 4 bases stayed unmatched. CDR1 and CDR2 from the germline V gene are MNHNS and SASEGT. CDR3 amino acids: CASRVTGDQPQHF. DNA of the CDR3: TGTGCCAGCAGGGTTACAGGGGATCAGCCCCAGCATTTT.

This clonotype appeared many times. The gene calls are TRBV10-3 and TRBJ2-2, with D unresolved. The CDR3 runs 14 residues. Germline CDR1 is ENHRY and CDR2 is SYGVKD. V lost 4 bases and J 6 bases, leaving 12 bases between the germline ends. This CDR3 is CAISGKGWAGELFF. The DNA for the CDR3 is TGTGCCATCAGTGGAAAAGGGTGGGCCGGGGAGCTGTTTTTT.

This clonotype was found a few times. The chain combines TRBV11-2 with TRBJ2-7, with 13 bases aligning to TRBD2. The CDR3 is 16 amino acids. Germline CDR1 is SGHAT and CDR2 is FQNNGV. V lost 7 bases, J lost 2 bases, and 8 bases stayed unmatched. The CDR3 DNA reads TGTGCCAGCAAACAAGGAGGGACTAGCGGGACCTACGAGCAGTACTTC. This sequence encodes CASKQGGTSGTYEQYF.

The table lists this clonotype with many counts. The chain carries TRBV19 and TRBJ1-3; D is unclear. The V end was cut by 6 bases, the J end by 1 base, with 19 bases between. Germline values: CDR1 LNHDA, CDR2 SQIVND (reference sequence). This CDR3 contains 17 residues. DNA of the CDR3: TGTGCCAGTAGCACAGACCCCACGCTGAGGTCTGGAAACACCATATATTTT. Protein: CASSTDPTLRSGNTIYF.

This clonotype has a count of ten or more. The CDR3 region is CASSLTGPQNQPQHF. DNA of the CDR3: TGTGCCAGCAGTCTAACAGGGCCCCAAAATCAGCCCCAGCATTTT. The rearrangement links TRBV27 to TRBJ1-5, with D possibly matching TRBD1 (6 bases). From germline, CDR1 is MNHEY and CDR2 SMNVEV (reference sequence). The germline V and J ends were trimmed by 5 bases and 4 bases, with 15 bases remaining between them. This CDR3 is 15 amino acids long.

This clonotype showed up many times. The chain carries TRBV29-1 and TRBJ1-5; D call uncertain. Germline CDR1 and CDR2: SQVTM and ANQGSEA. The length of the CDR3 is 13 residues. V was shortened by 1 base and J by 4 bases, with 8 bases between the two germline ends. The CDR3 sequence is CSVEVSANQPQHF. CDR3 sequence (DNA): TGCAGCGTTGAAGTGTCAGCAAATCAGCCCCAGCATTTT.

The V gene is TRBV30, the J gene TRBJ2-1; D uncertain. V dropped 8 bases and J dropped 0 bases, with 5 bases sitting between them. CDR3 length equals 11 residues. The germline CDR1 and CDR2 sequences are GTSNPN and SVGIG (reference sequence). Written as DNA, the CDR3 is TGTGCCGGGTCCTCCTACAATGAGCAGTTCTTC. Protein sequence: CAGSSYNEQFF.